The 20 T cell receptor beta chains given below trace back to one sample, sequenced in a study of shared clonotypes between healthy human individuals. The protocol was immunoSEQ multiplex PCR, while the TCRdb copy is restricted to in-frame clones and leaves out a portion. Of 550,000 to 800,000 clones listed, less than 85% are singletons. Material: memory CD4+ T cells sorted from blood. The subset here: CD45RA-negative fraction. The origin of the receptors is a woman in her 30s in good health.

The chain recombines TRBV25-1 with TRBJ2-7; either TRBD1 or TRBD2 may fit D (6 bases each). Germline CDR1 MGHDK, CDR2 SYGVNS. The V end was cut by 5 bases, the J end by 2 bases, with 25 bases between. CDR3 length: 18 residues. The DNA of the CDR3 is TGTGCCAGCAGTACTGCCTTAGAGTCGGGGGCCGTACCCTACGAGCAGTACTTC. Translating gives CASSTALESGAVPYEQYF.

This clone was detected once. The rearrangement uses TRBV6-6 and TRBJ1-5; a weak D match, TRBD1 (6 bases). Germline CDR1 and CDR2: MNHNY and SVGAGI (reference sequence). Trimming pared 7 bases from V and 4 bases from J, leaving 8 bases between. The CDR3 totals 12 residues. Here the CDR3 DNA reads TGTGCCAGCAACCAGGGGAATCAGCCCCAGCATTTT. It encodes CASNQGNQPQHF.

The CDR3 DNA follows: TGCGCCAGCAGCCCGGGACAGGGATTAGGGAACACTGAAGCTTTCTTT. Its translation: CASSPGQGLGNTEAFF. The rearrangement uses TRBV5-1 and TRBJ1-1; TRBD1 matches at 9 bases. The CDR3 totals 16 residues. The germline gives CDR1 SGHRS, CDR2 YFSETQ. V shed 4 bases and J 1 base; nucleotides not matched to a gene: 8.

V gene TRBV6-6 combines with J gene TRBJ2-3; the D gene is possibly TRBD2 (5 bases). CDR1 is MNHNY, CDR2 SVGAGI, per germline (reference sequence). V was shortened by 0 bases and J by 3 bases, with 10 bases between the two germline ends. The CDR3 extends over 15 amino acids. This chain's CDR3 is CASSYSRETTDTQYF. The DNA of the CDR3 is TGTGCCAGCAGTTACTCGAGGGAGACAACAGATACGCAGTATTTT.

The J gene is TRBJ1-2, the V gene TRBV7-8, with no clear D. The CDR3 loop spans 15 amino acids. Germline CDR1 is SGHVS and CDR2 is FQNEAQ. Trimming removed 5 bases from V and 5 bases from J, with 18 bases in between. CDR3 DNA sequence: TGTGCCAGCAGCCCTGATGACCTGACGCGGTATGGCTACACCTTC. The encoded protein is CASSPDDLTRYGYTF.

This clone has a handful of counts. The CDR3 sequence is CASSSLLLGDTQYF. The CDR3 bases are TGTGCCAGCAGTTCTCTGTTGCTCGGGGATACGCAGTATTTT. The gene calls are TRBV27 and TRBJ2-3, with D uncertain. CDR3 size: 14 residues. Trimming took off 4 bases at V and 6 bases at J, with 14 bases between the two ends. The germline V gene encodes CDR1 MNHEY and CDR2 SMNVEV (reference sequence).

The chain is built from TRBV6-4 and TRBJ2-7, with TRBD1 matching over 10 bases. This CDR3 is built from 18 residues. The trim removed 6 bases at V and 2 bases at J, leaving 16 bases unmatched. In germline, CDR1 is MRHNA, CDR2 SNTAGT. The CDR3 reads CASRQDGTGVSVAYEQYF. The CDR3 DNA is TGTGCCAGCAGACAAGACGGGACAGGGGTAAGTGTTGCCTACGAGCAGTACTTC.

This clone came up a few times. The chain employs TRBV19 and TRBJ1-4; D is unresolved. Germline V lookup: CDR1 LNHDA, CDR2 SQIVND (reference sequence). Trimming stripped 4 bases from V and 8 bases from J, with 11 bases between. This CDR3 comprises 13 residues. CDR3 coding DNA: TGTGCCAGTAGTAGTTGGAATGAGGAAAAACTGTTTTTT. As protein: CASSSWNEEKLFF.

Written as DNA, the CDR3 is TGCAGCGTTGGGGGACTAGCAAGCACCGGGGAGCTGTTTTTT. This gives the protein CSVGGLASTGELFF. This chain uses TRBV29-1 with TRBJ2-2, with TRBD2 matching over 9 bases. Germline V CDR1 and CDR2: SQVTM, ANQGSEA. V dropped 4 bases and J dropped 4; count of bases not matched to a gene: 4. The CDR3 runs 14 residues.

The V and J genes are TRBV27 and TRBJ2-7; 10 bases agree with TRBD2. CDR3 length: 15 residues. The germline CDR1 and CDR2 sequences are MNHEY and SMNVEV (reference sequence). V dropped 9 bases and J dropped 2; count of bases not matched to a gene: 10. CDR3 sequence: CASSPSGREPYEQYF. The CDR3 DNA sequence: TGTGCCAGTTCTCCAAGCGGGAGGGAACCCTACGAGCAGTACTTC.

This chain connects TRBV18 to TRBJ2-5, with unresolved D. The CDR3 sequence is 17 residues long. Germline V CDR1 and CDR2: KGHSH, LQKENI. With 0 bases removed from V and 1 base from J, the gap between germline ends came to 15 bases. CDR3 in amino acids: CASSPPLGQVPQETQYF. The CDR3 nucleotides are TGTGCCAGCTCACCACCGTTAGGGCAAGTCCCCCAAGAGACCCAGTACTTC.

At least ten counts were recorded for this clone. This chain joins TRBV12-5 and TRBJ2-3; possibly TRBD1 or TRBD2 for D (6 bases each). Trimming cost V 6 bases and J 1 base, with 11 bases left between them. CDR1 and CDR2 (germline): LGHNT, FRNRAP. This CDR3 region has 14 residues. The CDR3 loop is CASGSGARTDTQYF. The CDR3 region has the DNA TGTGCTAGTGGGTCGGGGGCGCGCACAGATACGCAGTATTTT. Complete variable domain (other parts from reference TRBV12-5 and TRBJ2-3): DARVTQTPRHKVTEMGQEVTMRCQPILGHNTVFWYRQTMMQGLELLAYFRNRAPLDDSGMPKDRFSAEMPDATLATLKIQPSEPRDSAVYFCASGSGARTDTQYFGPGTRLTVL.

V gene TRBV5-1 combines with J gene TRBJ1-1; 7 bases are shared with TRBD1. The V segment lost 3 bases and the J segment 0 bases; nucleotides outside the gene matches: 8. Germline loops: CDR1 SGHRS, CDR2 YFSETQ. This CDR3 is 16 amino acids long. CDR3 in amino acids: CASSYQTGTMNTEAFF. CDR3 coding DNA: TGCGCCAGCAGCTACCAGACAGGGACCATGAACACTGAAGCTTTCTTT. The full variable domain, in which reference TRBV5-1 and TRBJ1-1 provide the parts outside the CDR3, is KAGVTQTPRYLIKTRGQQVTLSCSPISGHRSVSWYQQTPGQGLQFLFEYFSETQRNKGNFPGRFSGRQFSNSRSEMNVSTLELGDSALYLCASSYQTGTMNTEAFFGQGTRLTVV.

Of note for this clone: The identical CDR3 is also encoded by other nucleotide sequences in the sample. The chain employs TRBV5-1 and TRBJ2-1; 10 nucleotides align to TRBD2. V gave up 0 bases and J gave up 4 bases; unmatched junction bases: 1. Germline CDR1 reads SGHRS; CDR2 reads YFSETQ. The CDR3 contains 15 residues. The CDR3 DNA is TGCGCCAGCAGCTTGGGGACTAGCGGTTACAATGAGCAGTTCTTC. Encoded protein: CASSLGTSGYNEQFF.

This clone was detected once. V is TRBV11-2 and J is TRBJ1-1; D ambiguous. V lost 2 bases, J lost 2 bases, and 15 bases lay in between. CDR1 is SGHAT and CDR2 is FQNNGV in the germline V gene. The CDR3 contains 16 residues. This chain's CDR3 is CASSLPGWHSNTEAFF. For the CDR3, the DNA is TGTGCCAGCAGCTTACCGGGGTGGCACAGTAACACTGAAGCTTTCTTT.

On this clone: The sample carries other DNA sequences with the same CDR3. The rearrangement uses TRBV18 and TRBJ2-7; 7 bases map to TRBD1. CDR1 is KGHSH, CDR2 LQKENI, per germline. Trimming at V came to 4 bases and at J to 0 bases, leaving 3 bases not matched to a gene. This CDR3 has 14 residues. CDR3 nucleotides: TGTGCCAGCTCACGGGACAGTAGCTCCTACGAGCAGTACTTC. It is translated as CASSRDSSSYEQYF.

The rearrangement joins TRBV7-6 to TRBJ2-2; unclear D gene. Germline V CDR1 and CDR2: SGHVS, FNYEAQ. The CDR3 length is 16 residues. The germline V and J ends were trimmed by 4 bases and 0 bases, with 12 bases remaining between them. CDR3 DNA sequence: TGTGCCAGCAGCTCAAACATGGGGTCGAACACCGGGGAGCTGTTTTTT. Its protein product is CASSSNMGSNTGELFF.

This rearrangement joins TRBV10-1 to TRBJ1-3; D remains ambiguous. Between the trimmed V and J ends, which lost 0 bases and 6 bases, there was a span of 9 bases. There are 14 residues in the CDR3. Germline CDR1 WNHNN, CDR2 SYGVQD (reference sequence). CDR3 region: CASSESGRPNTIYF. Here the CDR3 DNA reads TGCGCCAGCAGTGAGTCGGGCAGGCCAAACACCATATATTTT.

J is TRBJ1-3 and V is TRBV21-1; no check of the table's D call, TRBD1, against the DNA was made. TRBV21-1 is a pseudogene. This CDR3 has 16 amino acids. The CDR3: CASSKGYTGAGNTIYF. CDR3 in DNA: TGTGCCAGCAGCAAAGGATACACAGGGGCTGGAAACACCATATATTTT.

CDR3 region: CASNTGQGENELFF. CDR3 in DNA: TGTGCCAGCAACACGGGACAGGGGGAGAATGAACTGTTTTTT. The rearrangement links TRBV11-2 to TRBJ1-4; 11 bases match TRBD1. The CDR3 consists of 14 residues. From germline, CDR1 is SGHAT and CDR2 FQNNGV. Losses at the gene ends were 7 bases for V and 12 bases for J; bases not matched to a gene: 10.